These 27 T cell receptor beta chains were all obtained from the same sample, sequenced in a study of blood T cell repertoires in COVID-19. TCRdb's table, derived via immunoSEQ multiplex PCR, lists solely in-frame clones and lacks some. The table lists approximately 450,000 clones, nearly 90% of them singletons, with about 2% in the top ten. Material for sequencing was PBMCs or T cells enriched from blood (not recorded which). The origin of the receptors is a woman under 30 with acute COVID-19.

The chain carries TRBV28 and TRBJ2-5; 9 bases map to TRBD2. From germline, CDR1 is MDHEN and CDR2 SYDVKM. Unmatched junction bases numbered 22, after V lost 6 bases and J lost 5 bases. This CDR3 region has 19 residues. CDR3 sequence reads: CASSRIGLAGVGREETQYF. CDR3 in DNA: TGTGCCAGCAGCCGAATTGGGTTAGCGGGGGTGGGGCGTGAGGAGACCCAGTACTTC.

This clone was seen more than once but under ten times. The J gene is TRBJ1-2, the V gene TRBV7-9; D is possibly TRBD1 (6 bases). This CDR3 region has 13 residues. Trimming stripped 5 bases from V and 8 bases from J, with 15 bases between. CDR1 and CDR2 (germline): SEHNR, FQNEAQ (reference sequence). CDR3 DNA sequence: TGTGCCAGCAGCCCCGACAGGACTCGAGGCTACACCTTC. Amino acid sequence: CASSPDRTRGYTF.

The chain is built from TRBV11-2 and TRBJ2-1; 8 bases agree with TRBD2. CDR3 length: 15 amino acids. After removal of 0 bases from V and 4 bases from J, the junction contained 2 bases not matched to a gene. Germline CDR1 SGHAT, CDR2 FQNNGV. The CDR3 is CASSLERGAYNEQFF. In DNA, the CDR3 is TGTGCCAGCAGCTTAGAGCGGGGGGCTTACAATGAGCAGTTCTTC.

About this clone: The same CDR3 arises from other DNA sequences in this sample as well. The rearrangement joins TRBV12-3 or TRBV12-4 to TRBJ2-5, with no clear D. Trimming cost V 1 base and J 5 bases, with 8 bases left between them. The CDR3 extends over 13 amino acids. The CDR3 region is CASSLGSVETQYF. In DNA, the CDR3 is TGTGCCAGCAGTTTAGGTTCTGTGGAGACCCAGTACTTC.

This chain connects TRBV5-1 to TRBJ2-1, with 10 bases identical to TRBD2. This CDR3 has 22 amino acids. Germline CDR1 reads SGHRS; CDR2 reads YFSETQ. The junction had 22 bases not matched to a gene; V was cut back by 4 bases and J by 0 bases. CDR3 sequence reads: CASSLTSGNVYALRSSYNEQFF. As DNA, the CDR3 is TGCGCCAGCAGCCTAACTAGCGGGAACGTTTATGCTTTGCGTAGCTCCTACAATGAGCAGTTCTTC.

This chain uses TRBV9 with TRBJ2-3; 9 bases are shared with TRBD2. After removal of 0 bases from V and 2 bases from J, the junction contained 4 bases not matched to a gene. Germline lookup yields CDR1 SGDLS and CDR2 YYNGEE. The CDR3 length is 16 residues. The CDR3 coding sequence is TGTGCCAGCAGCGTAGTTGCGGGGGGGGCCACAGATACGCAGTATTTT. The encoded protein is CASSVVAGGATDTQYF.

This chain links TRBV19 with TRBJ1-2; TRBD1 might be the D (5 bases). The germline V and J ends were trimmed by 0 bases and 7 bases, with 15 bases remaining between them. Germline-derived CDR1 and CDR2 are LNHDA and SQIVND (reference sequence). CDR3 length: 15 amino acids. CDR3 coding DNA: TGTGCCAGTAGTATAGACAAGACAGTCTCGGGTGGCTACACCTTC. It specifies CASSIDKTVSGGYTF.

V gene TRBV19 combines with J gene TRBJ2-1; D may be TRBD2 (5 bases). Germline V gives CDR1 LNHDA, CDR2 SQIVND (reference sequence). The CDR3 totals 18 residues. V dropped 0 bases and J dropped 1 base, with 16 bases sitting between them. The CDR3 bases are TGTGCCAGTAGTATAGATAATAGAAGGAGAGGGTCCTACAATGAGCAGTTCTTC. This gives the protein CASSIDNRRRGSYNEQFF. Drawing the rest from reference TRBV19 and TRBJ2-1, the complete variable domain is DGGITQSPKYLFRKEGQNVTLSCEQNLNHDAMYWYRQDPGQGLRLIYYSQIVNDFQKGDIAEGYSVSREKKESFPLTVTSAQKNPTAFYLCASSIDNRRRGSYNEQFFGPGTRLTVL.

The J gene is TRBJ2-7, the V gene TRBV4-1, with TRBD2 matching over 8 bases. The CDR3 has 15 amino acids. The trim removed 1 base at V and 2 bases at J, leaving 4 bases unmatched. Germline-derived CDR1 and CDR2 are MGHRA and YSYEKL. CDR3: CASSQGSGGPYEQYF. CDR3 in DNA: TGCGCCAGCAGCCAAGGTTCGGGGGGGCCCTACGAGCAGTACTTC.

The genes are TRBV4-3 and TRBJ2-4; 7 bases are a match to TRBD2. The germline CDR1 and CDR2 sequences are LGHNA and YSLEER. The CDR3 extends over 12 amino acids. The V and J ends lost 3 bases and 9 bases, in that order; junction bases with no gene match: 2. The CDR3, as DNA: TGCGCCAGCAGCCATGGGGGGGGCATTCAGTACTTC. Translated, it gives CASSHGGGIQYF.

CDR3 bases: TGTGCCAGCAGCGAAAGCGGGAGTCGGTACAATGAGCAGTTCTTC. It encodes CASSESGSRYNEQFF. V usage is TRBV7-6 and J usage is TRBJ2-1; 8 bases align to TRBD2. The CDR3 totals 15 residues. Looked up from germline, CDR1 is SGHVS and CDR2 is FNYEAQ. V lost 5 bases, J lost 4 bases, and 7 bases stayed unmatched.

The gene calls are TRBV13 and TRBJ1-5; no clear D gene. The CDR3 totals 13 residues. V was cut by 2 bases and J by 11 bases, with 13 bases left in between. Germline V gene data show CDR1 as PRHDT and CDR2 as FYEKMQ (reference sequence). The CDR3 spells CASSLTGSGAQHF. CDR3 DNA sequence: TGTGCCAGCAGCTTAACCGGCTCCGGAGCCCAGCATTTT. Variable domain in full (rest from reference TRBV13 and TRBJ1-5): AAGVIQSPRHLIKEKRETATLKCYPIPRHDTVYWYQQGPGQDPQFLISFYEKMQSDKGSIPDRFSAQQFSDYHSELNMSSLELGDSALYFCASSLTGSGAQHFGDGTRLSIL.

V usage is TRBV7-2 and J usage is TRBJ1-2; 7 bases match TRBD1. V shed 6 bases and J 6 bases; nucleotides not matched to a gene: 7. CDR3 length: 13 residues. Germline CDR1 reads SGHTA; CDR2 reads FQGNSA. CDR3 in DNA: TGTGCCAGCAGGTTGGACAGGAGGGATGGCTACACCTTC. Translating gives CASRLDRRDGYTF.

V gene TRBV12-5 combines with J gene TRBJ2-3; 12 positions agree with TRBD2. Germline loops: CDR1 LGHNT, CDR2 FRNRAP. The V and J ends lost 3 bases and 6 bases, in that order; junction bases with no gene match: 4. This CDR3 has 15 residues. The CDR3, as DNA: TGTGCTAGTGGTTTTGCTAGCGGGGGGGCGGATACGCAGTATTTT. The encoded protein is CASGFASGGADTQYF.

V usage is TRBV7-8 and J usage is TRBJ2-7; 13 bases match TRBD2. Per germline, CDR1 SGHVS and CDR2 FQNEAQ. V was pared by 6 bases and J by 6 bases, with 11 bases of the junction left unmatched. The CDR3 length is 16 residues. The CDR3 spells CASRLSTSGGASEQYF. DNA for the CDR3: TGTGCCAGCAGGCTAAGTACTAGCGGGGGGGCCTCCGAGCAGTACTTC.

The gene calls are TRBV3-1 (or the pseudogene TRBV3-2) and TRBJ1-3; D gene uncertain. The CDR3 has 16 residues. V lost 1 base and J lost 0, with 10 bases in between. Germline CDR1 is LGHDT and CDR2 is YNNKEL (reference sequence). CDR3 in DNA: TGTGCCAGCAGCCAAGGTTCACTCAACTCTGGAAACACCATATATTTT. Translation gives CASSQGSLNSGNTIYF.

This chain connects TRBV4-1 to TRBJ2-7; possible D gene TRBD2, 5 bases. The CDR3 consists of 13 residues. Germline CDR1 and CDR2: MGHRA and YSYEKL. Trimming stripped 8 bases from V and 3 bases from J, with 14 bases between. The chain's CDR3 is CASGVAGGYEQYF. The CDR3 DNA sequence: TGCGCCAGCGGGGTAGCAGGAGGCTACGAGCAGTACTTC.

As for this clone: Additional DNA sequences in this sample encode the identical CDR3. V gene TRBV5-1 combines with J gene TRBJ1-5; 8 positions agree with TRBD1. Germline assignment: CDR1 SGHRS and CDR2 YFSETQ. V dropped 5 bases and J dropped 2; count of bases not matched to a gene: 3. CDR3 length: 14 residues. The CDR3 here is CASSPGGGNQPQHF. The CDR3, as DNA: TGCGCCAGCAGTCCAGGGGGCGGCAATCAGCCCCAGCATTTT.

CDR3 region: CATSRDWYRGPRYYNEQFF. CDR3 sequence (DNA): TGTGCCACCAGCAGAGATTGGTACAGGGGGCCACGGTACTACAATGAGCAGTTCTTC. This chain connects TRBV15 to TRBJ2-1, with 9 bases identical to TRBD1. Germline CDR1 is LNHNV and CDR2 is YYDKDF (reference sequence). Trimming removed 0 bases from V and 3 bases from J; junction bases left unmatched: 12. This CDR3 region has 19 residues.

CDR3 in DNA: TGCAGCTTTCGGACAGGAGATTTCACAGATACGCAGTATTTT. This encodes CSFRTGDFTDTQYF. The genes are TRBV29-1 and TRBJ2-3; 7 nucleotides agree with TRBD1. CDR1 SQVTM and CDR2 ANQGSEA come from the germline V gene. The CDR3 is 14 residues long. J lost 2 bases, V lost 8 bases, and 10 bases had no gene match.

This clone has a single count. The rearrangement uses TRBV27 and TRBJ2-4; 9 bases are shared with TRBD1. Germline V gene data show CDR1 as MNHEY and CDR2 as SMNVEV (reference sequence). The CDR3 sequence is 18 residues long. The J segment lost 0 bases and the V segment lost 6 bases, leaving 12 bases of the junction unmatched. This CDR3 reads CASSPQGARRLAKNIQYF. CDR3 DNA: TGTGCCAGCAGCCCACAGGGGGCGCGACGATTAGCCAAAAACATTCAGTACTTC.

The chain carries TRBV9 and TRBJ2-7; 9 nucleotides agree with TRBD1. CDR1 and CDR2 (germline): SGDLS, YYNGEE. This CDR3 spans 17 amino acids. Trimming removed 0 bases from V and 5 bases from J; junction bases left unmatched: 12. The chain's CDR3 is CASSVEGTGPLGDEQYF. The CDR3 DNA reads TGTGCCAGCAGCGTAGAAGGGACAGGGCCTTTAGGGGACGAGCAGTACTTC.

DNA of the CDR3: TGTGCCAGCAGTGAAAGTGGACTCTATGGCTACACCTTC. Translation gives CASSESGLYGYTF. This chain links TRBV6-1 with TRBJ1-2; no clear D. Trimming removed 2 bases from V and 4 bases from J, with 8 bases in between. The germline V gene has CDR1 MNHNS and CDR2 SASEGT. The CDR3 covers 13 residues.

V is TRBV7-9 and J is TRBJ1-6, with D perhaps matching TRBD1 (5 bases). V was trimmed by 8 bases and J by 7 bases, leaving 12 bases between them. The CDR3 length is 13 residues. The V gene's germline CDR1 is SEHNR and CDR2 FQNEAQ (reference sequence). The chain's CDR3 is CASVGTENSPLHF. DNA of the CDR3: TGTGCCAGCGTGGGGACTGAGAATTCACCCCTCCACTTT.

The DNA of the CDR3 is TGCAGCGTTATCACAGGGGATGACTATGGCTACACCTTC. Its protein is CSVITGDDYGYTF. The gene calls are TRBV29-1 and TRBJ1-2; 7 bases align to TRBD1. V shed 5 bases and J 3 bases; nucleotides not matched to a gene: 6. Germline assignment: CDR1 SQVTM and CDR2 ANQGSEA. This CDR3 spans 13 amino acids.

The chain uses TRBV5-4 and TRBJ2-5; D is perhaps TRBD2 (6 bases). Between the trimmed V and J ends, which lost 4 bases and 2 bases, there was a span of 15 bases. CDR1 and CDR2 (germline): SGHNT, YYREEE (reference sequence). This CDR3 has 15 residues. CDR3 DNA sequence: TGTGCCAGCAGCCTGAACCCTAGCGCTCAAGAGACCCAGTACTTC. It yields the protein CASSLNPSAQETQYF.

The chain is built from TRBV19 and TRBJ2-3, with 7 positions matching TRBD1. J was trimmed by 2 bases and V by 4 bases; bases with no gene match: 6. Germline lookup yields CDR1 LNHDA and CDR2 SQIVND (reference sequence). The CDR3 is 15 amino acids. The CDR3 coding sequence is TGTGCCAGTAGTACTCTACAGGGGATCACAGATACGCAGTATTTT. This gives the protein CASSTLQGITDTQYF.